These T cell receptor beta chains were read from a single sample in a study of CD8+ T cells in alopecia areata. The data were produced by immunoSEQ multiplex PCR, yet TCRdb's version contains in-frame clones alone and is incomplete. The data show some 130,000 clones, with roughly 54% seen just once and 4.5% held by the top ten. Sample: CD4+ T cells sorted from blood, taken at week 0. The receptors derive from a human donor with alopecia areata. Each CDR3 is given with its conserved first and last residue. The D gene is left open where the match is weak. Size is omitted from some rows. Given values are once, few, many or a class for expanded clones.

d_gene	abundance	v_gene	j_gene	CDR3aa	CDR3nt
NA	NA	TRBV19	TRBJ1-2	CASSIVWHSSGSGYTF	TGTGCCAGTAGTATTGTTTGGCACTCCTCGGGGAGCGGCTACACCTTC
NA	NA	TRBV7-2	TRBJ2-7	CASSLTSGTSVAVYEQYF	TGTGCCAGCAGCTTAACCTCCGGGACATCGGTGGCGGTCTACGAGCAGTACTTC
TRBD2	NA	TRBV2	TRBJ2-1	CASMRDGGAPNNEQFF	TGTGCCAGCATGAGAGACGGGGGGGCCCCCAACAATGAGCAGTTCTTC
NA	NA	TRBV30	TRBJ1-1	CAWSVQLGGNTEAFF	TGTGCCTGGAGTGTTCAACTAGGAGGGAACACTGAAGCTTTCTTT
NA	NA	TRBV30	TRBJ2-7	CAWKEGSDPSYEQYF	TGTGCCTGGAAGGAAGGGAGCGACCCCTCCTACGAGCAGTACTTC
NA	NA	TRBV20-1	TRBJ1-2	CSALIDGYTF	TGCAGTGCACTCATCGATGGCTACACCTTC
TRBD1	NA	TRBV7-2	TRBJ2-7	CASSSLGQASYEQYF	TGTGCCAGCAGCTCCCTGGGACAGGCTTCCTACGAGCAGTACTTC
NA	NA	TRBV5-1	TRBJ2-3	CASSLSSGRADTQYF	TGCGCCAGCAGCTTAAGTAGCGGAAGGGCAGATACGCAGTATTTT
NA	few	TRBV4-2	TRBJ2-1	CASSRRSTSYNEQFF	TGTGCCAGCAGCCGACGGAGTACTTCTTACAATGAGCAGTTCTTC
NA	NA	TRBV29-1	TRBJ1-1	CSVAVRGVELTEAFF	TGCAGCGTTGCGGTACGGGGGGTAGAGTTGACTGAAGCTTTCTTT
TRBD2	NA	TRBV5-1	TRBJ2-5	CASSDGTSVSETQYF	TGCGCCAGCAGCGACGGGACTAGCGTGTCGGAGACCCAGTACTTC
NA	NA	TRBV19	TRBJ2-1	CASSILFREERNEQFF	TGTGCCAGTAGTATACTTTTCAGGGAGGAACGGAATGAGCAGTTCTTC
NA	NA	TRBV27	TRBJ1-6	CASSTLDRLRNSPLHF	TGTGCCAGCAGTACTCTCGACAGGCTAAGGAATTCACCCCTCCACTTT
NA	once	TRBV4-2	TRBJ1-4	CASSQGGVNEKLFF	TGTGCCAGCAGCCAAGGGGGGGTTAATGAAAAACTGTTTTTT
TRBD2	NA	TRBV7-2	TRBJ2-1	CASTPGLAFDEQFF	TGTGCCAGCACCCCGGGACTAGCCTTTGATGAGCAGTTCTTC
NA	few	TRBV7-9	TRBJ1-2	CASSLGWGYTF	TGTGCCAGCAGCTTAGGGTGGGGCTACACCTTC
NA	NA	TRBV30	TRBJ1-2	CAWSAGVGGYTF	TGTGCCTGGAGTGCGGGGGTTGGCGGCTACACCTTC
TRBD2	NA	TRBV6-5	TRBJ2-1	CASTSRGGSYNEQFF	TGTGCCAGCACATCTCGGGGGGGCTCCTACAATGAGCAGTTCTTC
NA	NA	TRBV20-1	TRBJ2-3	CSFRGTDTQYF	TGCAGCTTCCGGGGCACAGATACGCAGTATTTT
NA	NA	TRBV4-3	TRBJ1-3	CASSEGVPDSGNTIYF	TGCGCCAGCAGCGAAGGCGTCCCAGACTCTGGAAACACCATATATTTT
NA	few	TRBV5-4	TRBJ2-4	CASSLEGIGNIQYF	TGTGCCAGCAGCTTGGAGGGGATCGGAAACATTCAGTACTTC
TRBD2	few	TRBV7-9	TRBJ2-7	CASSLGVSSGTDYEQYF	TGTGCCAGCAGCTTAGGTGTGTCTAGCGGGACCGACTACGAGCAGTACTTC
NA	NA	TRBV25-1	TRBJ2-2	CASSLTGELFF	TGTGCCAGCAGCCTAACCGGGGAGCTGTTTTTT
NA	NA	TRBV18	TRBJ1-1	CASSLRGDTEAFF	TGTGCCAGCTCACTTCGTGGGGACACTGAAGCTTTCTTT
TRBD1	NA	TRBV5-5	TRBJ1-1	CASSLQGANTEAFF	TGTGCCAGCAGCTTACAGGGGGCGAACACTGAAGCTTTCTTT
NA	few	TRBV5-1	TRBJ2-1	CASSLGHGNEQFF	TGCGCCAGCAGCTTGGGACACGGGAATGAGCAGTTCTTC
TRBD2	NA	TRBV5-1	TRBJ2-7	CASSLASGRYEQYF	TGCGCCAGCAGCTTGGCCAGCGGGAGGTACGAGCAGTACTTC
TRBD1	NA	TRBV7-3	TRBJ2-2	CASSMGQGADTGELFF	TGTGCCAGCAGCATGGGACAGGGGGCAGATACCGGGGAGCTGTTTTTT
NA	NA	TRBV7-3	TRBJ2-3	CASSSLDRQPDTQYF	TGTGCCAGCAGCTCCCTCGACCGACAACCAGATACGCAGTATTTT
NA	NA	TRBV7-9	TRBJ1-1	CASSLKGGSLAFF	TGTGCCAGCAGCTTAAAAGGAGGTTCCTTAGCTTTCTTT
TRBD1	NA	TRBV27	TRBJ1-1	CACGTAYTEAFF	TGTGCCTGCGGGACAGCATACACTGAAGCTTTCTTT
TRBD2	NA	TRBV2	TRBJ2-3	CASSETSRSTDTQYF	TGTGCCAGCAGTGAGACTAGCCGTAGCACAGATACGCAGTATTTT
NA	NA	TRBV7-6	TRBJ2-5	CASSSVRETQYF	TGTGCCAGCAGCTCAGTCCGGGAGACCCAGTACTTC
NA	NA	TRBV12-5	TRBJ1-1	CASAFDIGTEAFF	TGTGCTAGTGCCTTTGATATTGGCACTGAAGCTTTCTTT
NA	NA	TRBV11-3	TRBJ2-4	CASSRGHQNIQYF	TGTGCCAGCTCGAGGGGACATCAAAACATTCAGTACTTC
NA	few	TRBV27	TRBJ2-7	CATKPRVSDEQYF	TGTGCCACTAAACCGAGGGTTTCGGACGAGCAGTACTTC
NA	NA	TRBV6-1	TRBJ2-5	CASKFRAGETQYF	TGTGCCAGCAAGTTCAGGGCCGGAGAGACCCAGTACTTC
TRBD2	NA	TRBV5-1	TRBJ2-3	CASSLDTSGSTDTQYF	TGCGCCAGCAGCTTGGATACTAGCGGTAGCACAGATACGCAGTATTTT
NA	few	TRBV5-1	TRBJ1-1	CASSLGWQGNTEAFF	TGCGCCAGCAGCTTGGGGTGGCAGGGGAACACTGAAGCTTTCTTT
TRBD2	medium-sized	TRBV11-1	TRBJ2-1	CASSVTSDEQFF	TGTGCCAGCAGTGTAACTAGCGATGAGCAGTTCTTC
NA	NA	TRBV5-1	TRBJ2-5	CASSLAAMGSSQETQYF	TGCGCCAGCAGCTTGGCGGCGATGGGCAGCTCCCAAGAGACCCAGTACTTC
NA	NA	TRBV30	TRBJ1-3	CACGRDGLGNTIYF	TGTGCCTGCGGGAGAGATGGCCTCGGAAACACCATATATTTT
NA	NA	TRBV9	TRBJ2-7	CASSVGGHRSYEQYF	TGTGCCAGCAGCGTAGGGGGACACCGCTCCTACGAGCAGTACTTC
TRBD2	NA	TRBV6-5	TRBJ2-2	CASSYDGGASGELFF	TGTGCCAGCAGTTACGACGGGGGGGCTAGCGGGGAGCTGTTTTTT
TRBD1	few	TRBV18	TRBJ2-7	CASSRTGDSYEQYF	TGTGCCAGCTCGCGGACAGGGGACTCCTACGAGCAGTACTTC
TRBD1	NA	TRBV6-6	TRBJ1-2	CASSRNQGAWGYTF	TGTGCCAGCAGCCGGAACCAGGGGGCGTGGGGCTACACCTTC
NA	NA	TRBV5-6	TRBJ2-7	CASSLGGAGYSYEQYF	TGTGCCAGCAGCTTGGGAGGGGCAGGGTACTCCTACGAGCAGTACTTC
NA	few	TRBV11-1	TRBJ2-2	CASSFRYRTGELFF	TGTGCCAGCAGCTTTCGGTACCGCACCGGGGAGCTGTTTTTT
NA	NA	TRBV7-2	TRBJ2-5	CASSPGQGGTQYF	TGTGCCAGCAGCCCAGGGCAGGGAGGGACCCAGTACTTC
TRBD2	NA	TRBV6-5	TRBJ2-3	CASRDYTDTQYF	TGTGCCAGCCGGGACTACACAGATACGCAGTATTTT
NA	NA	TRBV9	TRBJ1-3	CASRKSDSGNTIYF	TGTGCCAGTCGAAAGTCCGACTCTGGAAACACCATATATTTT